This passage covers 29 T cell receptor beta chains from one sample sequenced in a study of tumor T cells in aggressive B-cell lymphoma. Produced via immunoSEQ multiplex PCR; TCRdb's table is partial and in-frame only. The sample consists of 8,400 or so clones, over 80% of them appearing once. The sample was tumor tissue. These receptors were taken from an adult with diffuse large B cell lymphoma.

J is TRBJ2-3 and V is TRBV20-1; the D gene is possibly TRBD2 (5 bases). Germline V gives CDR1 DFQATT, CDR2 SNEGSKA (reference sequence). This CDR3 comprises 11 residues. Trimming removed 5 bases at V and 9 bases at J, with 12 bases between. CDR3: CSARTRGTQYF. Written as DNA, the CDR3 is TGCAGTGCTCGGACCCGAGGGACGCAGTATTTT.

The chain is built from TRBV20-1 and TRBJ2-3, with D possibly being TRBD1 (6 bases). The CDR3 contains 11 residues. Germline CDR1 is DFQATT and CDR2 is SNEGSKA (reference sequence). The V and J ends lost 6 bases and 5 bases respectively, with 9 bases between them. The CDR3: CSATDRDTQYF. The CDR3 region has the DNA TGCAGTGCGACGGACAGAGATACGCAGTATTTT.

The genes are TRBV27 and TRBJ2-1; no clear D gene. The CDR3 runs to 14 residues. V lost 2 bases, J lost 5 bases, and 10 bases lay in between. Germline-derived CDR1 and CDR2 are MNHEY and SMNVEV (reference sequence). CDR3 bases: TGTGCCAGCAGTTTAGTAGACAACAACAATGAGCAGTTCTTC. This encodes CASSLVDNNNEQFF.

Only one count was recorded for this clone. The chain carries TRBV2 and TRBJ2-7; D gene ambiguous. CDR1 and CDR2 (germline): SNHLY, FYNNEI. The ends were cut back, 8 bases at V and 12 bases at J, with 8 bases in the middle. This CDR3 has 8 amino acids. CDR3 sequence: CASGRRYF. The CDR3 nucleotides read TGTGCCAGCGGGCGTAGGTACTTC.

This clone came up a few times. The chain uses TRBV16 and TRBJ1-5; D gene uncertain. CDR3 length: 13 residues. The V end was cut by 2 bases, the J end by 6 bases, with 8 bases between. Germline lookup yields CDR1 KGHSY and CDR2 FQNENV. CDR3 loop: CASSQARGQPQHF. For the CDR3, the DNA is TGTGCCAGCAGCCAAGCACGGGGTCAGCCCCAGCATTTT.

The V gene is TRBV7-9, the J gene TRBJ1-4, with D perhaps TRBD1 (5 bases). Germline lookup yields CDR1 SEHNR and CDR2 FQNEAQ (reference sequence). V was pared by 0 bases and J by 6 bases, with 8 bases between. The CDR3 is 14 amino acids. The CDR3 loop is CASSLADSYEKLFF. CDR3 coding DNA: TGTGCCAGCAGCTTAGCTGACAGTTATGAAAAACTGTTTTTT.

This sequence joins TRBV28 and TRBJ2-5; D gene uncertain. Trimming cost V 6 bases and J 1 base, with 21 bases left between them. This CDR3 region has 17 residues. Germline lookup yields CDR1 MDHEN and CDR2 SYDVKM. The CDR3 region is CASSLLGSDTLQETQYF. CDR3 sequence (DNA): TGTGCCAGCAGCCTCTTGGGCTCTGACACACTCCAAGAGACCCAGTACTTC.

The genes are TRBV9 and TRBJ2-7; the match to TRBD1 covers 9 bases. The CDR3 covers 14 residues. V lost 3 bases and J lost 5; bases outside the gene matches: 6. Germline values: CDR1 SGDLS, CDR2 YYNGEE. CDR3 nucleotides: TGTGCCAGCAGCGACGGGACAGGGACCCACGAGCAGTACTTC. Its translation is CASSDGTGTHEQYF.

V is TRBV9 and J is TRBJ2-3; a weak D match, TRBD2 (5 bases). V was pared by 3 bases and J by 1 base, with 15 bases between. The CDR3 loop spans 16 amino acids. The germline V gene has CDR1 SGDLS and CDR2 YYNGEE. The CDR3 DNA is TGTGCCAGCAGCGCACACCCAGGAGGTGGCACAGATACGCAGTATTTT. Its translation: CASSAHPGGGTDTQYF. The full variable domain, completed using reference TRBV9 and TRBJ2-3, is DSGVTQTPKHLITATGQRVTLRCSPRSGDLSVYWYQQSLDQGLQFLIQYYNGEERAKGNILERFSAQQFPDLHSELNLSSLELGDSALYFCASSAHPGGGTDTQYFGPGTRLTVL.

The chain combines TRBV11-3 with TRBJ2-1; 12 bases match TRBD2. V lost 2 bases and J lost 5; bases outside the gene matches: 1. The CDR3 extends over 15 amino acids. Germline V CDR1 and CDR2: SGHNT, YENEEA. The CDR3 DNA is TGTGCCAGCAGCTTAAGGACTAGCGGGAACAATGAGCAGTTCTTC. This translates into CASSLRTSGNNEQFF.

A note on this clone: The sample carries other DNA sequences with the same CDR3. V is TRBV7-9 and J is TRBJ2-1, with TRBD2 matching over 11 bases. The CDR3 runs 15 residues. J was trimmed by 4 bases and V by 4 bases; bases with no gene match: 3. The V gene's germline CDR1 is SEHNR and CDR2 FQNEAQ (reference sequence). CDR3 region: CASSSGLAAYNEQFF. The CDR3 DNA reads TGTGCCAGCAGCTCGGGACTAGCGGCTTACAATGAGCAGTTCTTC.

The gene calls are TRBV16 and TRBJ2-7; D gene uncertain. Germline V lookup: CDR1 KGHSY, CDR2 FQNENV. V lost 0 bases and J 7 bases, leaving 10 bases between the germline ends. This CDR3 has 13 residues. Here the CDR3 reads CASSQSIRVEQYF. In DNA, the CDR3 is TGTGCCAGCAGCCAATCGATTCGGGTAGAGCAGTACTTC.

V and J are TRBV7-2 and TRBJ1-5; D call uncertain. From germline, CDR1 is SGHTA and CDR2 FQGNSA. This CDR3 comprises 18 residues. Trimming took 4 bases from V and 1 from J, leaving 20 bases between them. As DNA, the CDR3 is TGTGCCAGCAGCTCAGTGAGGGCCGACAAGATGAGCAATCAGCCCCAGCATTTT. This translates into CASSSVRADKMSNQPQHF. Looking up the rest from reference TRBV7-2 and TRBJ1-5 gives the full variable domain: GAGVSQSPSNKVTEKGKDVELRCDPISGHTALYWYRQSLGQGLEFLIYFQGNSAPDKSGLPSDRFSAERTGGSVSTLTIQRTQQEDSAVYLCASSSVRADKMSNQPQHFGDGTRLSIL.

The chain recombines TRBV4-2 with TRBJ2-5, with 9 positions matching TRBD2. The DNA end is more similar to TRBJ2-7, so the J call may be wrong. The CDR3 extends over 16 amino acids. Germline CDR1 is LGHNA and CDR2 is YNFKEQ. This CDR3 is CASSQDLVAGAYEQYF. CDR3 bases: TGTGCCAGCAGCCAAGATTTGGTAGCGGGAGCCTACGAGCAGTACTTC.

In DNA, the CDR3 is TGTGCCAGCAGTTACGGCAGGGGGCTTGGGTCCCAGTACTTC. This gives the protein CASSYGRGLGSQYF. The chain has TRBV27 and TRBJ2-5; 8 bases line up with TRBD1. CDR1 MNHEY and CDR2 SMNVEV come from the germline V gene (reference sequence). The CDR3 sequence is 14 residues long. V shed 4 bases and J 9 bases; nucleotides not matched to a gene: 10.

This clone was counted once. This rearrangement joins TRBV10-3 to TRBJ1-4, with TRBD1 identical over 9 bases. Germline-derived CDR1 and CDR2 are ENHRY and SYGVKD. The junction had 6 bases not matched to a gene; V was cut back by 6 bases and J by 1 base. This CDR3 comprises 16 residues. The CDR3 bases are TGTGCCATCAGCGCCGGGACAGGGTTAACTAATGAAAAACTGTTTTTT. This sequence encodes CAISAGTGLTNEKLFF.

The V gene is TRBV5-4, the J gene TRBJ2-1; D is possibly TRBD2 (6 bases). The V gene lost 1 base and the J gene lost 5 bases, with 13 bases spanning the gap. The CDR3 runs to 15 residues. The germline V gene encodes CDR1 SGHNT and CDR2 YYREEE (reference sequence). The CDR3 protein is CASSLSSGVHNEQFF. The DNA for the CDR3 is TGTGCCAGCAGCTTGAGCTCGGGAGTGCACAATGAGCAGTTCTTC.

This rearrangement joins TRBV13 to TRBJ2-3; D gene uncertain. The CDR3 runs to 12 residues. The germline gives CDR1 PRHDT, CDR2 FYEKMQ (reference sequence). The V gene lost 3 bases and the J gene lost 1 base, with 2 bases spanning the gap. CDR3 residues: CASSFGTDTQYF. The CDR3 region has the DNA TGTGCCAGCAGCTTCGGCACAGATACGCAGTATTTT.

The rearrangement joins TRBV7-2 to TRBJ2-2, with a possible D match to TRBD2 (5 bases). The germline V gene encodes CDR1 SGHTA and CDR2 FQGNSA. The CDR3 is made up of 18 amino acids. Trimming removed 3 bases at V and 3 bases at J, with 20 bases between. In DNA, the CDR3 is TGTGCCAGCAGCTTGGTTTATTTTGGAGCGGTTGACACCGGGGAGCTGTTTTTT. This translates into CASSLVYFGAVDTGELFF. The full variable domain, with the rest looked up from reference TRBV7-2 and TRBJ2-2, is GAGVSQSPSNKVTEKGKDVELRCDPISGHTALYWYRQSLGQGLEFLIYFQGNSAPDKSGLPSDRFSAERTGGSVSTLTIQRTQQEDSAVYLCASSLVYFGAVDTGELFFGEGSRLTVL.

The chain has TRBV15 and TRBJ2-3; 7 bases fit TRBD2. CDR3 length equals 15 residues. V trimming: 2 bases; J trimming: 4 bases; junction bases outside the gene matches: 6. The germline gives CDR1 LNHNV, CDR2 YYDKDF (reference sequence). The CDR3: CATSRPLGGADTQYF. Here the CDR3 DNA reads TGTGCCACCAGCAGACCTTTGGGGGGGGCAGATACGCAGTATTTT.

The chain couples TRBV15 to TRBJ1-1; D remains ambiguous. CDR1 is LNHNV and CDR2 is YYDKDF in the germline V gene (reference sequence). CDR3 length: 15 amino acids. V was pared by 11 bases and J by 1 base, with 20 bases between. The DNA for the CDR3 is TGTGCCGCCGATACGAGCACCCGAGGGAACACTGAAGCTTTCTTT. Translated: CAADTSTRGNTEAFF. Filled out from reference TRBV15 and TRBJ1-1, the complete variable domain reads DAMVIQNPRYQVTQFGKPVTLSCSQTLNHNVMYWYQQKSSQAPKLLFHYYDKDFNNEADTPDNFQSRRPNTSFCFLDIRSPGLGDTAMYLCAADTSTRGNTEAFFGQGTRLTVV.

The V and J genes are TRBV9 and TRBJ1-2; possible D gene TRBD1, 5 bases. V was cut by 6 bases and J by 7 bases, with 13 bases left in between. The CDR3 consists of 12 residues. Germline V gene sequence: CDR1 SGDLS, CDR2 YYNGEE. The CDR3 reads CASTGTRPGYTF. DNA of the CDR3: TGTGCCAGCACCGGGACTCGCCCTGGCTACACCTTC.

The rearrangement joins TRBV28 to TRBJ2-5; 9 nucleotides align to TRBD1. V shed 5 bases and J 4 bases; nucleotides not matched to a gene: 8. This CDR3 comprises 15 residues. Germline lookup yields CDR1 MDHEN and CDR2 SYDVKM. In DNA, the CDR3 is TGTGCCAGCAGTCCCGGGACAGGGCGGGTAGAGACCCAGTACTTC. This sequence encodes CASSPGTGRVETQYF.

CDR3 in amino acids: CASSYSFTEVEQYF. The CDR3 DNA follows: TGTGCCAGCAGTTACTCGTTCACGGAGGTGGAGCAGTACTTC. This rearrangement joins TRBV6-5 to TRBJ2-7, with D maybe TRBD2 (5 bases). Germline values: CDR1 MNHEY, CDR2 SVGAGI. This CDR3 has 14 amino acids. Trimming pared 0 bases from V and 7 bases from J, leaving 13 bases between.

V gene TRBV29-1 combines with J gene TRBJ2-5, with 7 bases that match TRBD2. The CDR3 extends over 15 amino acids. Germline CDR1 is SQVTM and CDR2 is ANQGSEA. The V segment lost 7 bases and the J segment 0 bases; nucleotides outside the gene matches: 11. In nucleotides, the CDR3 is TGCAGCGGGTCCGGTCAAGCGGGGTACCAAGAGACCCAGTACTTC. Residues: CSGSGQAGYQETQYF.

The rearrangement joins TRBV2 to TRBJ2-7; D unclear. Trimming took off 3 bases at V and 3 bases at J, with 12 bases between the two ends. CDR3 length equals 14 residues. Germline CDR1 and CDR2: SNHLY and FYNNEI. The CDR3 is CASSESRNGYEQYF. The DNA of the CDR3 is TGTGCCAGCAGTGAGAGTAGAAACGGCTACGAGCAGTACTTC.

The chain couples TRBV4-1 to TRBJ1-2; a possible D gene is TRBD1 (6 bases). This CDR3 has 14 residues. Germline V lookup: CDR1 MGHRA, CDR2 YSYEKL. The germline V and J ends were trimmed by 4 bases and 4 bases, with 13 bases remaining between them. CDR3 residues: CASSPDRSFYGYTF. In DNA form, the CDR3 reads TGCGCCAGCAGCCCAGACAGGTCGTTCTATGGCTACACCTTC.

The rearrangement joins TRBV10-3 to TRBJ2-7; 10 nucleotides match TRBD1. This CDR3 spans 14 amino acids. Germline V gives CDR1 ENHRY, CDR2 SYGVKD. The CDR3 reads CGSTPGQGSHEQYF. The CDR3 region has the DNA TGTGGCAGCACACCGGGACAGGGGTCCCACGAGCAGTACTTC.

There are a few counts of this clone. The CDR3 DNA reads TGTGCCAGCAGTTCCCTCGGGATGGGCGGGGTCAGGGATACGCAGTATTTT. Protein sequence: CASSSLGMGGVRDTQYF. The chain uses TRBV27 and TRBJ2-3, with D possibly TRBD2 on 6 matching bases. Germline V gene sequence: CDR1 MNHEY, CDR2 SMNVEV (reference sequence). The CDR3 runs to 17 residues. The germline V and J ends were trimmed by 4 bases and 6 bases, with 23 bases remaining between them.